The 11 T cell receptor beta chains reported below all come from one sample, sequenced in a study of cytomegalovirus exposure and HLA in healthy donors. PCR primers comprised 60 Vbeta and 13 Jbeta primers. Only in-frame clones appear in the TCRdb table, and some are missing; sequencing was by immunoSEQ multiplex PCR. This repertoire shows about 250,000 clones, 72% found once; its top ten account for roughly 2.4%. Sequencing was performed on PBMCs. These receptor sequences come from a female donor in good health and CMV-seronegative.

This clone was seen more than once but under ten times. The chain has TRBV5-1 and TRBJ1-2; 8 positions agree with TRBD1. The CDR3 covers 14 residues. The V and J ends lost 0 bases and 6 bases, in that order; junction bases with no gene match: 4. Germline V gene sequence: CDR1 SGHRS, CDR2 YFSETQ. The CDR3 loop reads CASSLAQGADGYTF. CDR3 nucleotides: TGCGCCAGCAGCTTGGCTCAGGGGGCTGATGGCTACACCTTC.

CDR3 nucleotides: TGTGCCAGCAGCCAAAGGGCATCGGGAGGGCCCAGTGAGCAGTTCTTC. Encoded protein: CASSQRASGGPSEQFF. The V call is TRBV4-2, the J call TRBJ2-1, with TRBD2 matching 8 bases. The CDR3 is 16 residues long. CDR1 LGHNA and CDR2 YNFKEQ come from the germline V gene. The V and J ends lost 2 bases and 9 bases, in that order; junction bases with no gene match: 12.

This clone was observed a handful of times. CDR3 bases: TGCGCCAGCAGCCAACAAGCTATAACGGGGTTCGACGAGCAGTACTTC. Amino acids: CASSQQAITGFDEQYF. This chain connects TRBV4-1 to TRBJ2-7; tentative D call: TRBD2 (5 bases). V lost 2 bases, J lost 5 bases, and 19 bases lay in between. In germline, CDR1 is MGHRA, CDR2 YSYEKL. The CDR3 sequence is 16 residues long.

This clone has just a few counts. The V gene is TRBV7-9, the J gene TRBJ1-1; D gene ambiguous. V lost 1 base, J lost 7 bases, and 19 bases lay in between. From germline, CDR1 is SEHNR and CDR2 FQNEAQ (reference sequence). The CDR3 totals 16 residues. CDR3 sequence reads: CASSLVVMGRIREAFF. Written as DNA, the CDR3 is TGTGCCAGCAGCTTAGTTGTAATGGGGAGGATACGTGAAGCTTTCTTT.

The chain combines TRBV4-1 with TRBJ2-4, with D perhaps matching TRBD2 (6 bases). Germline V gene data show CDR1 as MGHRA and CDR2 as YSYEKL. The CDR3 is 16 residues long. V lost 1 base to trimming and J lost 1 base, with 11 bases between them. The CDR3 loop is CASSQGGGIAKNIQYF. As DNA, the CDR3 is TGCGCCAGCAGCCAAGGAGGAGGGATCGCCAAAAACATTCAGTACTTC.

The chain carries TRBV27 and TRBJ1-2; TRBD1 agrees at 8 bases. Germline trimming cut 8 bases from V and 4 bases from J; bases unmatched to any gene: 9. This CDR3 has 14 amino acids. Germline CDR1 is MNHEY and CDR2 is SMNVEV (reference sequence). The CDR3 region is CASAKDREVYGYTF. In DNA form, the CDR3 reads TGTGCCAGCGCCAAGGACAGGGAAGTCTATGGCTACACCTTC.

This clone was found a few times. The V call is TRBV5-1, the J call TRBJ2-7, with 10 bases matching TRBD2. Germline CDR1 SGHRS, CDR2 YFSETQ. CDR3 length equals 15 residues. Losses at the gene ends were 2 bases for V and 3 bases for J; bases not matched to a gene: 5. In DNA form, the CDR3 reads TGCGCCAGCAGCTTTACTAGCGGGATCAGCTACGAGCAGTACTTC. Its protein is CASSFTSGISYEQYF. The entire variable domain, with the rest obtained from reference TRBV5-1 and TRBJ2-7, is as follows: KAGVTQTPRYLIKTRGQQVTLSCSPISGHRSVSWYQQTPGQGLQFLFEYFSETQRNKGNFPGRFSGRQFSNSRSEMNVSTLELGDSALYLCASSFTSGISYEQYFGPGTRLTVT.

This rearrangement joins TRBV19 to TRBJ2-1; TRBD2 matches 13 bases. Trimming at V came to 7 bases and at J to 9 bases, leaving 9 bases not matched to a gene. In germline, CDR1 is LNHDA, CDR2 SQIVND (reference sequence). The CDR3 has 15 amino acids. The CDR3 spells CASKTSGRADSEQFF. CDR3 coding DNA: TGTGCCAGTAAAACTAGCGGGAGGGCCGATTCTGAGCAGTTCTTC.

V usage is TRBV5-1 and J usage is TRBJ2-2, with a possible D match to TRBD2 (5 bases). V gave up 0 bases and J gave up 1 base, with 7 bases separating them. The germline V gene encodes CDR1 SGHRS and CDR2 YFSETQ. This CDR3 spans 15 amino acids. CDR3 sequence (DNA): TGCGCCAGCAGCTTGGGACGGGAGAACACCGGGGAGCTGTTTTTT. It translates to CASSLGRENTGELFF.

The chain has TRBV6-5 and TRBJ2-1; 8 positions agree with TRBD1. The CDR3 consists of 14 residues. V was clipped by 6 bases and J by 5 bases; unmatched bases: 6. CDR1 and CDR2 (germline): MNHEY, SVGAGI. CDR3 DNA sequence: TGTGCCAGCAGCTGGGACAGGCTTAACAATGAGCAGTTCTTC. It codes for CASSWDRLNNEQFF.

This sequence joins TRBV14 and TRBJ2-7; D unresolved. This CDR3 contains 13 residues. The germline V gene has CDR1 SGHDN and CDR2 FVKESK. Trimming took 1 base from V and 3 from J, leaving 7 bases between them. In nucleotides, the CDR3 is TGTGCCAGCAGCCAAGTTTCAGTCTACGAGCAGTACTTC. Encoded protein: CASSQVSVYEQYF. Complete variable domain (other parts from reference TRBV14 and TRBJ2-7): EAGVTQFPSHSVIEKGQTVTLRCDPISGHDNLYWYRRVMGKEIKFLLHFVKESKQDESGMPNNRFLAERTGGTYSTLKVQPAELEDSGVYFCASSQVSVYEQYFGPGTRLTVT.